The clone carrying this TCR beta chain appeared many times. What it recognizes is unknown. The beta constant-region primer was an equimolar mix of two oligonucleotides covering TRBC1 and TRBC2. Nested alpha and beta constant-region primers with the SP2 primer drove four PCR rounds on ligated cDNA. TCRdb re-analysed the UMI-ligation and nested PCR reads in MiXCR, keeping a single row per CDR3 protein. This table holds 8,500 to 10,000 distinct CDR3 sequences, 4.5% to 6% found once. This entry belongs to a study of naive and memory T cell subsets. Notes on the study in general: In CD4 and CD8 cells, diversity dropped from naive through EMRA. TCR counts from RNA may reflect activation-linked expression changes.

V was clipped by 1 base and J by 3 bases, with 17 bases between them. Per germline, CDR1 LGHNA and CDR2 YNFKEQ. This CDR3 contains 17 residues. Four subsets defined by CD45RA and CD27 were sorted after CD3, CD4, CD8 and live/dead staining. Sequencing input: CD4+ TEMRA cells from blood. The subset here: effector memory re-expressing CD45RA, CD45RA+ CD27-. The TCR originated in a human donor in good health. V is TRBV4-2 and J is TRBJ2-3; D possibly corresponds to TRBD1 (6 bases). CDR3 coding DNA: TGTGCCAGCAGCCAAGTCGCTACAGGGTGGGAGACAGATACGCAGTATTTT. Amino acids: CASSQVATGWETDTQYF.